The entry below gives a single TCR beta chain sequence along with its context. Its specific antigen is unknown. The input lacks base qualities; no much larger clone sits a single base away. The data are from a study of PD-L1 blockade in urothelial cancer (dated by TCRdb to about 2017). About the study as a whole: All patients started therapy around 2014 and received atezolizumab 1,200 mg intravenously every 3 weeks. About 90% of the 29 patients were males with bladder-origin urothelial cancer, and about 65% of the roughly 30 reported a prior smoking history. Patients had an ECOG performance status of 0 or 1 and had received between 0 and 3 prior chemotherapy regimens. Blood samples were analyzed 3 weeks after the start of treatment (second dose) and 6 weeks after the start of treatment. Blood samples gave median yields of roughly 150,000 T cells and around 88,000 unique TCRs, along with a median clonality of roughly 0.08. The study, an exploratory multi-omic analysis, examined somatic, immune and clinical correlates of response to PD-L1 blockade with atezolizumab in urothelial cancer. TCR sequencing covered pretreatment tumor samples and matched, serially collected peripheral blood taken before and after atezolizumab treatment. Durable clinical benefit meant progression-free survival longer than 6 months, and TCR features were also tested against progression-free and overall survival. Whole exome sequencing and RNA sequencing of pretreatment tumors were performed alongside TCR sequencing in the same patients. Durable clinical benefit was achieved by nine patients and was not achieved by 20 patients. Pretreatment blood TCR-seq was available for about 27 patients, at least one posttreatment blood collection was obtained for about 24 patients, and tumor TCR-seq was available for about 24 patients. On the study overall, not on this receptor specifically: Improved progression-free and overall survival was associated with having pretreatment peripheral blood TCR clonality below the median. Because the sample size was small (n ≈ 31) and many exploratory analyses were performed, the results are intended to be hypothesis-generating. Among patients with durable benefit, tumor-associated TCR clones showed greater expansion in peripheral blood 3 weeks after treatment started (n ≈ 20, p = 0.022).

The meaning of the sample's time point label: peripheral blood 6 weeks after treatment start. A total of roughly 31 patients with locally advanced or metastatic urothelial carcinoma, treated at Memorial Sloan Kettering on a trial protocol, made up the cohort. Peripheral blood mononuclear cells were collected pretreatment and during treatment, with between 1 and 8 total time points per patient. The Qiagen DNeasy Blood extraction kit was used to purify genomic DNA from total PBMCs and from tumor samples. PBMCs were collected pretreatment and during treatment, and were isolated and stored as previously described. Synthetic TCR analog templates were spiked into each PCR to estimate absolute template abundance from read counts. The immunoSEQ assay was used to amplify TCRbeta CDR3 regions from genomic DNA with bias-controlled V and J gene primers. Rearranged TCRbeta segments were sequenced at approximately 20X coverage. Processing in the source paper ran as follows. Sequencing errors were corrected by clustering, and CDR3s were annotated against IMGT so that V, D and J genes could be assigned. Downstream analyses used only productive TCRbeta rearrangements and left out out-of-frame or stop-codon sequences. Clonality was calculated as one minus the Shannon entropy normalized by the log of the number of unique productive sequences. Clones differing between time points or between blood and tumor were identified using Fisher's exact test with Benjamini-Hochberg correction, with an adjusted p below 0.01 applied as the threshold. Sourced from immuneACCESS, this table was stored by TCRdb with only in-frame sequences that have V and J called. A share of the clones is absent; for the studies checked, an unresolved V gene accounts for under half, and the remainder has no known explanation. The DNA gave D and trimming, while V, J and clone size come from that table. Here the sample has about 120,000 clones; about 82% occur a single time. The ten top clones hold approximately 2.4% of the sample.

From its cysteine to its phenylalanine, the CDR3 spans 13 amino acids. Of the read, only the CDR3 DNA is kept; its 39 bases are in frame from base 1. At the junction V is shortened by 1 base and J by 4 bases, with 8 bases in between. CDR1 and CDR2 are read off the germline V gene as SGHDN and FVKESK. This material consisted of PBMCs, taken around atezolizumab (anti-PD-L1) treatment. This TCR came from a man in his fifties or sixties with urothelial cancer. This sequence uses TRBV14 and TRBJ2-7, and possibly TRBD2, on 6 matching bases. The DNA reads TGTGCCAGCAGCCAAGGCCGGGAGTACGAGCAGTACTTC. The translation is CASSQGREYEQYF.